This T cell receptor beta chain stems from a study of cytomegalovirus exposure and HLA in healthy donors. The germline V gene encodes CDR1 LGHNT and CDR2 FRNRAP. The V end was cut by 2 bases, the J end by 2 bases, with 6 bases between. CDR3 length: 13 amino acids. The study ran its PCR with 60 Vbeta and 13 Jbeta primers. Clones were sequenced by immunoSEQ multiplex PCR, and TCRdb holds only the in-frame ones, with some missing. The repertoire holds about 140,000 clones, with roughly 79% as singletons. The sample consisted of PBMCs. J is TRBJ1-2 and V is TRBV12-5; no clear D. The clonotype originates from a man between 18 and 35 years old in good health and CMV-seronegative. This chain's CDR3 is CASGLIMNYGYTF. The CDR3 DNA reads TGTGCTAGTGGTTTGATCATGAACTATGGCTACACCTTC.